Many counts were recorded for the clone carrying this T cell receptor beta chain. What it binds is unknown. The data originate from a study of T cells in Graves' hyperthyroidism and ophthalmopathy. RNA transcripts yielded amplified TCR beta CDR3 regions. When the TCR CDR3 underwent first-round RT-PCR, the HTBI primer set was used. TCRdb re-called the multiplex PCR reads through MiXCR, storing one row per CDR3 protein. The table records roughly 500,000 distinct CDR3 sequences, around 15% of them present only once. Study outcomes and limitations: Blood held most thyroid clonotypes expanded above 0.001 frequency.

The origin of this receptor is a young woman with Graves' ophthalmopathy. The sequenced sample was blood.

CDR3 sequence reads: CASSHASGATGNTIYF. The CDR3 region has the DNA TGTGCCAGCAGCCACGCATCCGGGGCGACTGGAAACACCATATATTTT. The chain joins TRBV11-2 to TRBJ1-3; TRBD1 is a possible D gene (5 bases). Germline V lookup: CDR1 SGHAT, CDR2 FQNNGV. The ends were cut back, 5 bases at V and 2 bases at J, with 16 bases in the middle. The CDR3 has 16 residues.